Each of the 10 T cell receptor beta chains below was sequenced from the same sample in a study of T cell repertoires in cytomegalovirus infection (dated by TCRdb to between 2019 and 2020). TCRdb names Illumina HiSeq 1500 as the instrument used. In-frame beta chains were kept once TCRdb had trimmed the public reads at Q25 with fastp and called clones with MiXCR. Each entry merges the rows of one CDR3 protein and shows their most common DNA and genes. This sample lists 150,000 to 180,000 distinct CDR3 sequences; 23% were detected once. The top ten clonotypes cover roughly 9.7% of the sample. Sequenced: PBMCs. The receptors shown here come from a human donor in good health (CMV status not recorded). Some clones in this sample may be carry-over from other donors' samples.

CDR3: CASKLKVNTEAFF. CDR3 nucleotides: TGTGCCAGTAAGCTCAAGGTGAACACTGAAGCTTTCTTT. V usage is TRBV19 and J usage is TRBJ1-1, with D hard to call. Between the trimmed V and J ends, which lost 7 bases and 0 bases, there was a span of 9 bases. CDR3 length: 13 residues. The germline CDR1 and CDR2 sequences are LNHDA and SQIVND (reference sequence).

This chain joins TRBV7-8 and TRBJ1-1; D is uncertain. This CDR3 comprises 13 residues. Germline CDR1 and CDR2: SGHVS and FQNEAQ. Trimming removed 3 bases at V and 7 bases at J, with 12 bases between. The CDR3 reads CASSFNLLNEAFF. In DNA form, the CDR3 reads TGTGCCAGCAGCTTTAACCTTCTAAATGAAGCTTTCTTT.

This clonotype has just a few counts. The chain uses TRBV27 and TRBJ1-1, with D hard to call. Trimming took 1 base from V and 0 from J, leaving 9 bases between them. CDR3 size: 15 residues. The V gene's germline CDR1 is MNHEY and CDR2 SMNVEV (reference sequence). CDR3: CASSLYRNMNTEAFF. Here the CDR3 DNA reads TGTGCCAGCAGTTTATACCGGAACATGAACACTGAAGCTTTCTTT.

J is TRBJ1-5 and V is TRBV4-1, with D tentatively TRBD1 (5 bases). V was trimmed by 1 base and J by 6 bases, leaving 16 bases between them. Germline CDR1 and CDR2: MGHRA and YSYEKL. CDR3 length: 16 residues. CDR3 nucleotides: TGCGCCAGCAGCCAAGCACAGACCGTTGGGGGTCAGCCCCAGCATTTT. It translates to CASSQAQTVGGQPQHF.

As to this clonotype: A read error may explain this, as a much larger clone is one base away. The CDR3 region is CDSSLQRGAREQYF. The CDR3 nucleotides are TGTGACAGCAGCTTACAGCGGGGGGCCCGGGAGCAGTACTTC. The chain recombines TRBV7-2 with TRBJ2-7; 9 bases match TRBD2. CDR1 and CDR2 (germline): SGHTA, FQGNSA. The CDR3 consists of 14 residues.

The chain couples TRBV19 to TRBJ1-5, with 9 bases aligning to TRBD1. This CDR3 is 15 amino acids long. V lost 6 bases, J lost 0 bases, and 3 bases stayed unmatched. Germline CDR1 and CDR2: LNHDA and SQIVND (reference sequence). The CDR3 sequence: CASRQGAYSNQPQHF. In nucleotides, the CDR3 is TGTGCCAGTAGACAGGGGGCTTATAGCAATCAGCCCCAGCATTTT. The complete variable domain, with remaining parts taken from reference TRBV19 and TRBJ1-5, reads DGGITQSPKYLFRKEGQNVTLSCEQNLNHDAMYWYRQDPGQGLRLIYYSQIVNDFQKGDIAEGYSVSREKKESFPLTVTSAQKNPTAFYLCASRQGAYSNQPQHFGDGTRLSIL.

V gene TRBV20-1 combines with J gene TRBJ1-4; D is unresolved. The germline V gene has CDR1 DFQATT and CDR2 SNEGSKA (reference sequence). With 7 bases removed from V and 3 bases from J, the gap between germline ends came to 12 bases. The CDR3 is made up of 13 amino acids. CDR3 residues: CSVTAQANEKLFF. CDR3 bases: TGCAGTGTAACGGCGCAGGCTAATGAAAAACTGTTTTTT.

This clonotype was picked up a small number of times. V and J are TRBV28 and TRBJ2-7, with a possible D match to TRBD2 (6 bases). Per the germline V gene, CDR1 is MDHEN and CDR2 is SYDVKM. The CDR3 runs 13 residues. Between the trimmed V and J ends, which lost 10 bases and 4 bases, there was a span of 17 bases. The CDR3 reads CATTRALPYEQYF. The CDR3 coding sequence is TGTGCCACGACTAGGGCTCTACCTTACGAGCAGTACTTC.

This clonotype was observed a handful of times. The chain combines TRBV29-1 with TRBJ2-7; 7 bases match TRBD1. The junction had 6 bases not matched to a gene; V was cut back by 6 bases and J by 4 bases. CDR3 size: 12 residues. Germline V gene data show CDR1 as SQVTM and CDR2 as ANQGSEA. In nucleotides, the CDR3 is TGCAGCGTCCGACAGGGTCCGTACGAGCAGTACTTC. Translated: CSVRQGPYEQYF.

This clonotype showed up just a few times. This chain links TRBV2 with TRBJ2-7; D is perhaps TRBD1 (5 bases). V lost 3 bases, J lost 3 bases, and 12 bases lay in between. This CDR3 region has 14 residues. Germline CDR1 and CDR2: SNHLY and FYNNEI. CDR3 sequence reads: CASSERQGIYEQYF. The CDR3 DNA reads TGTGCCAGCAGTGAGAGGCAGGGAATCTACGAGCAGTACTTC.